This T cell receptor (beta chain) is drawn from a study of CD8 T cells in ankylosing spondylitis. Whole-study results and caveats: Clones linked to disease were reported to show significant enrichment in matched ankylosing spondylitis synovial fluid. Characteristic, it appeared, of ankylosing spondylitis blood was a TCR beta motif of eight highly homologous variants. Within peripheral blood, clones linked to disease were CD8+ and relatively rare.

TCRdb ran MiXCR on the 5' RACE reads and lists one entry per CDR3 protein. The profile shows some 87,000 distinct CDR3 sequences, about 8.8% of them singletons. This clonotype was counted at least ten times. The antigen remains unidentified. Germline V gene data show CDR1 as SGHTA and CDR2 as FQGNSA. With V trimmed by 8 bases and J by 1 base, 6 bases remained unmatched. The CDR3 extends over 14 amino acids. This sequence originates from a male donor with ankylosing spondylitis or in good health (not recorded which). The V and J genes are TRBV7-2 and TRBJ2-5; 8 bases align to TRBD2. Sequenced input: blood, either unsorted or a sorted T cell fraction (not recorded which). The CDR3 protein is CASGQRGSQETQYF. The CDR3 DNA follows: TGTGCCAGCGGTCAGCGGGGGAGCCAAGAGACCCAGTACTTC.